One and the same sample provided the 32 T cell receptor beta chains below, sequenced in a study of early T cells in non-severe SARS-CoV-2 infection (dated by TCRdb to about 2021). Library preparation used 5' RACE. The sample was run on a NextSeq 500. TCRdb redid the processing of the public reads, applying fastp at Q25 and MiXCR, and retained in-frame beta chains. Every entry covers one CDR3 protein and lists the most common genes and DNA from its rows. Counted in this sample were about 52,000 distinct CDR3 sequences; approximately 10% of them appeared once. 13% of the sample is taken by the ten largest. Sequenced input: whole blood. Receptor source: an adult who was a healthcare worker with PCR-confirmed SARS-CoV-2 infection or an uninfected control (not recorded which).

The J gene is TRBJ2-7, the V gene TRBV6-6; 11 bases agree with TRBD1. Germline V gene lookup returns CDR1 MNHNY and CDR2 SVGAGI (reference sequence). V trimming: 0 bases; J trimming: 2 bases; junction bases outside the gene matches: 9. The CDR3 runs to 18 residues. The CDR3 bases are TGTGCCAGCAGTTACTCGATTACCGGGACAGGGGGAACCTACGAGCAGTACTTC. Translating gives CASSYSITGTGGTYEQYF.

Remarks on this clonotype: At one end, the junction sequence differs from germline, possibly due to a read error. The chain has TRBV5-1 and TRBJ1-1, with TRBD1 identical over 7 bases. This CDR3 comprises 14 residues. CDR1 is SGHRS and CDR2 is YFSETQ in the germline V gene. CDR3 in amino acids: CATSWGTEGTEAFF. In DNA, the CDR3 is TGCGCCACCAGCTGGGGGACAGAGGGGACTGAAGCTTTCTTT.

The chain's CDR3 is CASSFDRPSMNTEAFF. CDR3 bases: TGTGCCAGCAGTTTCGACAGGCCTTCAATGAACACTGAAGCTTTCTTT. The V gene is TRBV27, the J gene TRBJ1-1, with D possibly TRBD1 on 6 matching bases. This CDR3 has 16 amino acids. Trimming took off 3 bases at V and 0 bases at J, with 14 bases between the two ends. Germline CDR1 reads MNHEY; CDR2 reads SMNVEV (reference sequence).

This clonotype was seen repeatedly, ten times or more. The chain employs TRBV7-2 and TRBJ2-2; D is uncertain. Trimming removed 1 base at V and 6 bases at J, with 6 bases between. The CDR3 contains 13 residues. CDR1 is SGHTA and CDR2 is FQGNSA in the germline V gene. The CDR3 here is CASSLGGAGELFF. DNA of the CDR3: TGTGCCAGCAGCTTAGGTGGCGCCGGGGAGCTGTTTTTT.

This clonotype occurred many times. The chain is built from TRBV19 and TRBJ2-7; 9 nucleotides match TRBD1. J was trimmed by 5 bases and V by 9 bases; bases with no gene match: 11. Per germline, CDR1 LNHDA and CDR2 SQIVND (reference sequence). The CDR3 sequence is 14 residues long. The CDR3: CASRTDRGRDEQYF. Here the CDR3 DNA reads TGTGCCAGCAGAACGGACAGGGGTCGCGACGAGCAGTACTTC.

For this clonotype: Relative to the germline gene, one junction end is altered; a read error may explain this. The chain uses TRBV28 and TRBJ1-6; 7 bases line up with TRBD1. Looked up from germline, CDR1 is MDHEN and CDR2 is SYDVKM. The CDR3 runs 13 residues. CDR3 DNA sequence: TGTACCAGCAGGACAGGTCCTGATTCACCCCTCCACTTT. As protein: CTSRTGPDSPLHF.

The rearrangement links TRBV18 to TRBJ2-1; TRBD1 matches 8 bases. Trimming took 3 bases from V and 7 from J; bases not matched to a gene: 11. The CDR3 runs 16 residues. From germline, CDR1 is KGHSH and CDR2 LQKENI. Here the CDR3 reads CASSPDQGAAGNEQFF. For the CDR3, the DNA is TGTGCCAGCTCACCGGATCAGGGGGCGGCAGGGAATGAGCAGTTCTTC.

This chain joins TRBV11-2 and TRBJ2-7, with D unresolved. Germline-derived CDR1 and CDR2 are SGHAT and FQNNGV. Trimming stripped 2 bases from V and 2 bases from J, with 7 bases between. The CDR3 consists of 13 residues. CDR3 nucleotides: TGTGCCAGCAGCTTATTCCGCGCCTACGAGCAGTACTTC. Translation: CASSLFRAYEQYF.

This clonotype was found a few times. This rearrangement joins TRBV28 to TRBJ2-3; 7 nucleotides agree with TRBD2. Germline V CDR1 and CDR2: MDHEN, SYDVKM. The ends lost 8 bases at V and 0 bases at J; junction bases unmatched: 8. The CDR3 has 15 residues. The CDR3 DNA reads TGTGCCAGCGGGTTAGCGGGTGGAAGCACAGATACGCAGTATTTT. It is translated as CASGLAGGSTDTQYF.

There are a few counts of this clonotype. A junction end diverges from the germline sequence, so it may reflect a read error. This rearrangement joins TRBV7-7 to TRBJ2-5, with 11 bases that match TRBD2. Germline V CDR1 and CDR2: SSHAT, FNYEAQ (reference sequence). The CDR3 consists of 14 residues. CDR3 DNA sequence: TGTGCTAGCAGCTTACCTAGCGGGGGGGAGACCCAGTACTTC. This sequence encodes CASSLPSGGETQYF. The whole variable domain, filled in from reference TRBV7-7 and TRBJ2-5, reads GAGVSQSPRYKVTKRGQDVTLRCDPISSHATLYWYQQALGQGPEFLTYFNYEAQPDKSGLPSDRFSAERPEGSISTLTIQRTEQRDSAMYRCASSLPSGGETQYFGPGTRLLVL.

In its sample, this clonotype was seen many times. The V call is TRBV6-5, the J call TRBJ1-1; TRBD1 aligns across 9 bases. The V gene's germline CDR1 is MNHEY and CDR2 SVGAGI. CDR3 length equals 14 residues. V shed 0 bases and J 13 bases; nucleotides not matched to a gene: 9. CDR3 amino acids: CASSYSGDRAQVFF. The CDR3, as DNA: TGTGCCAGCAGTTACTCGGGGGACAGGGCACAGGTTTTCTTT.

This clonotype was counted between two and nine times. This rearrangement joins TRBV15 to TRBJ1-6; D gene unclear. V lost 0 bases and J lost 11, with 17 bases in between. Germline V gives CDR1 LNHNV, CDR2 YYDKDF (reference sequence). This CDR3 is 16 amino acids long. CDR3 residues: CATSRDPAYGSAPLHF. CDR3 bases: TGTGCCACCAGCAGAGATCCAGCCTACGGGTCCGCACCCCTCCACTTT.

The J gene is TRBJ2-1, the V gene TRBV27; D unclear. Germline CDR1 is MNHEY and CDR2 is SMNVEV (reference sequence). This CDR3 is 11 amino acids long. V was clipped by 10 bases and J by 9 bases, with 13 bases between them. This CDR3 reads CATGGQTEQFF. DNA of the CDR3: TGTGCCACCGGCGGCCAGACTGAGCAGTTCTTC.

This CDR3 reads CASSRGNPGTTNEQFF. The DNA of the CDR3 is TGTGCCAGTAGTAGGGGGAATCCCGGGACTACAAATGAGCAGTTCTTC. V usage is TRBV19 and J usage is TRBJ2-1, with 7 bases identical to TRBD2. After removal of 4 bases from V and 7 bases from J, the junction contained 13 bases not matched to a gene. Germline-derived CDR1 and CDR2 are LNHDA and SQIVND (reference sequence). The CDR3 extends over 16 amino acids.

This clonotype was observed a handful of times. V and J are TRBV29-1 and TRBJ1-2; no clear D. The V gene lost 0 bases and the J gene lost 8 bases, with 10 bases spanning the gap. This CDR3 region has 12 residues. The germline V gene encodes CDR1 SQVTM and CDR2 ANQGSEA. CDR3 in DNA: TGCAGCGTTGAAGAGGACGGCGGAGGCTACACCTTC. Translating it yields CSVEEDGGGYTF.

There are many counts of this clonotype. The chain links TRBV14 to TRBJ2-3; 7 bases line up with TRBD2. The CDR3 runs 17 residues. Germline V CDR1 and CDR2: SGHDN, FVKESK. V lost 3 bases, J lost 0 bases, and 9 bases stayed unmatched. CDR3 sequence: CASSHVLARTSTDTQYF. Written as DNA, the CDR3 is TGTGCCAGCAGCCACGTACTAGCGCGCACTAGCACAGATACGCAGTATTTT.

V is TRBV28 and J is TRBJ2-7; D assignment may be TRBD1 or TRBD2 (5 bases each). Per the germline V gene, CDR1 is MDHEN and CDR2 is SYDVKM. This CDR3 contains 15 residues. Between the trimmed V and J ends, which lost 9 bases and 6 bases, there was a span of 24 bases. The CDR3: CASALLGRDPPEQYF. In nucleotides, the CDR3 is TGTGCCAGTGCCCTTCTGGGCAGGGACCCCCCCGAGCAGTACTTC.

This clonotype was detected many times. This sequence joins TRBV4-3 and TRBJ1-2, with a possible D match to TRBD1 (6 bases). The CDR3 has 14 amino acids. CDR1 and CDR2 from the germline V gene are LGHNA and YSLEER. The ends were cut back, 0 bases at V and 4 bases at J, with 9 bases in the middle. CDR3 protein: CASSQDQGSYGYTF. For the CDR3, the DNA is TGCGCCAGCAGCCAAGATCAGGGGAGCTATGGCTACACCTTC.

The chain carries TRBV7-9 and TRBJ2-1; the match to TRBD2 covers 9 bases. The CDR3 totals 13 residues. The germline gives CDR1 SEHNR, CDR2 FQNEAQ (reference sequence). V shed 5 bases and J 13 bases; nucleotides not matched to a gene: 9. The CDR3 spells CASSPHGREGQFF. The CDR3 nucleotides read TGTGCCAGCAGCCCCCATGGGCGGGAGGGTCAGTTCTTC. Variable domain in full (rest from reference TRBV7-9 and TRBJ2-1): DTGVSQNPRHKITKRGQNVTFRCDPISEHNRLYWYRQTLGQGPEFLTYFQNEAQLEKSRLLSDRFSAERPKGSFSTLEIQRTEQGDSAMYLCASSPHGREGQFFGPGTRLTVL.

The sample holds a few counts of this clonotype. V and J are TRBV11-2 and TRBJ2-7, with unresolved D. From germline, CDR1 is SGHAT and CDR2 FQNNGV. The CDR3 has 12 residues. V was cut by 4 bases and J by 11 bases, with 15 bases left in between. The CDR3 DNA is TGTGCCAGCAGCTCCTCCCACCCGGAGAAGTACTTC. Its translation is CASSSSHPEKYF. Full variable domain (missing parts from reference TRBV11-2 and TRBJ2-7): EAGVAQSPRYKIIEKRQSVAFWCNPISGHATLYWYQQILGQGPKLLIQFQNNGVVDDSQLPKDRFSAERLKGVDSTLKIQPAKLEDSAVYLCASSSSHPEKYFGPGTRLTVT.

The CDR3 DNA reads TGCAGCGTTGACGGACCTGGAGACACAGATACGCAGTATTTT. Amino acids: CSVDGPGDTDTQYF. This chain links TRBV29-1 with TRBJ2-3; D unclear. Trimming cost V 3 bases and J 2 bases, with 12 bases left between them. This CDR3 is built from 14 residues. The germline V gene has CDR1 SQVTM and CDR2 ANQGSEA.

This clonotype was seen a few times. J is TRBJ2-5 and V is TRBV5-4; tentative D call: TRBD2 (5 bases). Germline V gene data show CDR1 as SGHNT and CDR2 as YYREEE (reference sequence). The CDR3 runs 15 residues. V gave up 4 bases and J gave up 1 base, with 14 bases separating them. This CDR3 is CASSPLLASQETQYF. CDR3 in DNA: TGTGCCAGCAGCCCTCTCCTAGCTTCCCAAGAGACCCAGTACTTC.

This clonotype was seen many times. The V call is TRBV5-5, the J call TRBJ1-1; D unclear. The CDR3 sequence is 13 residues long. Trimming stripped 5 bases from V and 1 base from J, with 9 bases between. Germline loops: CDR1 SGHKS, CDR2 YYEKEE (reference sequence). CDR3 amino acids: CASRTGENTEAFF. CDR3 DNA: TGTGCCAGCAGAACCGGGGAGAACACTGAAGCTTTCTTT.

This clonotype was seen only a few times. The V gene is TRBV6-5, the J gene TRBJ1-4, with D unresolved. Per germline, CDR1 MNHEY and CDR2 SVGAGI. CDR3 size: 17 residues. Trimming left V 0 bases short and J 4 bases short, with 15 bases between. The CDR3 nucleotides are TGTGCCAGCAGTTACTCGATGGGAACAGCCCATAATGAAAAACTGTTTTTT. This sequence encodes CASSYSMGTAHNEKLFF.

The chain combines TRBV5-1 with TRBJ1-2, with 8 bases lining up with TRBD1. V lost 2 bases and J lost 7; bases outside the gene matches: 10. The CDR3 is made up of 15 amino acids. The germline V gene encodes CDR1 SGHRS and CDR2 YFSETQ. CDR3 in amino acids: CASSLQGDGPTGYTF. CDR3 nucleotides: TGCGCCAGCAGCTTACAGGGGGACGGGCCGACTGGCTACACCTTC.

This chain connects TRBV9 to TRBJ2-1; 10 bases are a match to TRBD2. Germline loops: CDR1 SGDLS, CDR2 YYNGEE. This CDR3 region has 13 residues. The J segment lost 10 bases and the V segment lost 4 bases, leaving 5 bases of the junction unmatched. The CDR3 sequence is CASSLAGAGEQFF. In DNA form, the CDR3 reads TGTGCCAGCAGCCTAGCGGGAGCGGGAGAGCAGTTCTTC.

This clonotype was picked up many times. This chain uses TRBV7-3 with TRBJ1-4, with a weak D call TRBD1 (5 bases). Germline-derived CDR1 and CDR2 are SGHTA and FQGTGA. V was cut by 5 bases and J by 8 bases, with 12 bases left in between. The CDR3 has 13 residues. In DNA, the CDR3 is TGTGCCAGCAGCCCAGGGAACCTAGAAAAACTGTTTTTT. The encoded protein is CASSPGNLEKLFF.

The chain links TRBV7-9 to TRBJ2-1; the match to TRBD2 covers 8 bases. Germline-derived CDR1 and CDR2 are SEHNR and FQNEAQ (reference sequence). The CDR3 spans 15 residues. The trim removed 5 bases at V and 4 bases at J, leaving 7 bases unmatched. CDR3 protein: CASSPWRGVYNEQFF. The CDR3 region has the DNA TGTGCCAGCAGCCCTTGGCGGGGGGTTTACAATGAGCAGTTCTTC.

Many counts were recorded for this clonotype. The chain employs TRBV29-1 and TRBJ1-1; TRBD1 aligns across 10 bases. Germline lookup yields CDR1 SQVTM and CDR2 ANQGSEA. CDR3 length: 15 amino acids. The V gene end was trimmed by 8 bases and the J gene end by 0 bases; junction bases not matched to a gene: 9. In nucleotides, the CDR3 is TGCAGCCCTTCGACAGGGGGCGACGTGAACACTGAAGCTTTCTTT. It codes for CSPSTGGDVNTEAFF.

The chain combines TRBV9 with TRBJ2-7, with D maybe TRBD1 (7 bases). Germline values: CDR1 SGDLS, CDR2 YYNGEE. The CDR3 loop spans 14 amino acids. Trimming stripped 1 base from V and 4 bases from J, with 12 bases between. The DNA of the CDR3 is TGTGCCAGCAGCGTATCGACAGGGAGGTACGAGCAGTACTTC. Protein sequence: CASSVSTGRYEQYF.

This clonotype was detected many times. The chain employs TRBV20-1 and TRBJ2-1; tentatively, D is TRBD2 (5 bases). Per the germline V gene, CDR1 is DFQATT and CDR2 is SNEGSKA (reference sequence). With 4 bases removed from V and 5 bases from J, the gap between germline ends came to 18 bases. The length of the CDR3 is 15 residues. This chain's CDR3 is CSATPTVAGDNEQFF. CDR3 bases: TGCAGTGCTACCCCGACTGTTGCCGGGGACAATGAGCAGTTCTTC.

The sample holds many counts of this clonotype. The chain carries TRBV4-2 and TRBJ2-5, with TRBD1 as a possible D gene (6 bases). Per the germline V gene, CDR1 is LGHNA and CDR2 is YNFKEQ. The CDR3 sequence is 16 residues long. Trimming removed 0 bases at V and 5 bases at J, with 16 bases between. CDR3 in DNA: TGTGCCAGCAGCCAAGATCCCTCCCAGGGGATGGAGACCCAGTACTTC. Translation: CASSQDPSQGMETQYF.